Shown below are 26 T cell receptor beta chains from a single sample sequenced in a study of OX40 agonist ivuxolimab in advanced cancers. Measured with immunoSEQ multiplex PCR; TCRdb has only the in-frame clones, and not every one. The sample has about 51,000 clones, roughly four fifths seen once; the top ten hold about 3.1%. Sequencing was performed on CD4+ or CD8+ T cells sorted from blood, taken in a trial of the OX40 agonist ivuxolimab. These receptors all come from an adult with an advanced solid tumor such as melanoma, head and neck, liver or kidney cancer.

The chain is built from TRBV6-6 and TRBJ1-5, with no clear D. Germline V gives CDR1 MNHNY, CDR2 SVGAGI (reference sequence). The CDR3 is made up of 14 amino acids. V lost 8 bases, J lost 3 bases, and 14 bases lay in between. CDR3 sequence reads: CASFSSGDNQPQHF. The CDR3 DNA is TGTGCCAGCTTCTCGAGCGGAGACAATCAGCCCCAGCATTTT.

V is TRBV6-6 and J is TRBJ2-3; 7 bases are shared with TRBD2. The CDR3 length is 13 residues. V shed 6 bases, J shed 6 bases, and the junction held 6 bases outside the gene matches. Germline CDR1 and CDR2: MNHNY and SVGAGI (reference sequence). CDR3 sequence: CASRKNGRDTQYF. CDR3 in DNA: TGTGCCAGCAGGAAGAACGGGAGGGATACGCAGTATTTT.

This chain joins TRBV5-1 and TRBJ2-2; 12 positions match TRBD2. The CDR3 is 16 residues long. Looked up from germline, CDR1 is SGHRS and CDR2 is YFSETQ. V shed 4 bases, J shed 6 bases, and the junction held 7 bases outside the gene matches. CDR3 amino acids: CASSVGLAGLAGELFF. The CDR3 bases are TGCGCCAGCAGCGTGGGACTAGCGGGTTTAGCCGGGGAGCTGTTTTTT.

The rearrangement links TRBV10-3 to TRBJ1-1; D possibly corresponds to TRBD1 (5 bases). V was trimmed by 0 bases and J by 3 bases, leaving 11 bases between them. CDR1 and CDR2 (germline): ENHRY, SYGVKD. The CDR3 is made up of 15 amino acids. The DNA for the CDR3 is TGTGCCATCAGTGAGTCCGGGCGGGGGGACACTGAAGCTTTCTTT. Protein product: CAISESGRGDTEAFF.

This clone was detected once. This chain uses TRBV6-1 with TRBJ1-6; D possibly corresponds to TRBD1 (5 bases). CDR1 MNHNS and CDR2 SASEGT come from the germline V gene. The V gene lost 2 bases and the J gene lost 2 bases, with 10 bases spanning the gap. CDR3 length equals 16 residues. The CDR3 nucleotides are TGTGCCAGCAGTGAATCAGGGAGCCCCTATAATTCACCCCTCCACTTT. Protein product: CASSESGSPYNSPLHF.

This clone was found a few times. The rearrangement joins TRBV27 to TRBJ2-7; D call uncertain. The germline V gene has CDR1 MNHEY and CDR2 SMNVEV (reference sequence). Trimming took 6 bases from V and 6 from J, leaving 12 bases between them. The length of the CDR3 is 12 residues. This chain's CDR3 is CASSSTYGEQYF. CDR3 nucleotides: TGTGCCAGCAGCTCTACCTACGGCGAGCAGTACTTC.

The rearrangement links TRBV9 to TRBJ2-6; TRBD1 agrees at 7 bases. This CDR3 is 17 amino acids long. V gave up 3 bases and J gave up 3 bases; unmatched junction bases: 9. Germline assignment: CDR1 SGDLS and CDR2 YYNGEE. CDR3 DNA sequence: TGTGCCAGCAGCGGGACGAGGGGGCTCATTGGGGCCAACGTCCTGACTTTC. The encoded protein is CASSGTRGLIGANVLTF.

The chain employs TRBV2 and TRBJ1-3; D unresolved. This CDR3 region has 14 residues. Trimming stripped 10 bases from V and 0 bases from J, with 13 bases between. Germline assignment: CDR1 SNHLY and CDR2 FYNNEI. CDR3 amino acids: CATKSGVSGNTIYF. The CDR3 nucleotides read TGTGCCACCAAGAGCGGGGTCTCTGGAAACACCATATATTTT.

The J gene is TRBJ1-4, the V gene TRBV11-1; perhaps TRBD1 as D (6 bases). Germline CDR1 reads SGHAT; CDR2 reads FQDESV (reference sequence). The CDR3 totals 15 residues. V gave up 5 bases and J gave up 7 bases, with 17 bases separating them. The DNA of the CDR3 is TGTGCCAGCAGCGCCCGGGCAGGGGAAGTTGAAAAACTGTTTTTT. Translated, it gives CASSARAGEVEKLFF.

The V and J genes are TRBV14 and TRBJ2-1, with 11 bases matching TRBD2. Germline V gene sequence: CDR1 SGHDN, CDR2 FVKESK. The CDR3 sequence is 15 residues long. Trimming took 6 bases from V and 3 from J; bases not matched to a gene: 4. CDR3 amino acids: CASRQTSGGYNEQFF. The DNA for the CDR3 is TGTGCCAGCAGACAAACTAGCGGGGGCTACAATGAGCAGTTCTTC.

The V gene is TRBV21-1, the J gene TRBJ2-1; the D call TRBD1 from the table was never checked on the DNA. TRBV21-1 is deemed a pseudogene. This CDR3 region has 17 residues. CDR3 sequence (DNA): TGTGCCAGCAGCAAACCAACGGGGGACAGCCACTCCGATGAGCAGTTCTTC. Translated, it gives CASSKPTGDSHSDEQFF.

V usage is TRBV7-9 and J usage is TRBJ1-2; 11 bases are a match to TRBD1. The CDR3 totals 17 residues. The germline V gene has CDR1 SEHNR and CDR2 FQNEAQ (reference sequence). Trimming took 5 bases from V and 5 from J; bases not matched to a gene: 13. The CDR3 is CASSDGTGGPTGYGYTF. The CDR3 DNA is TGTGCCAGCAGCGACGGGACAGGGGGACCAACGGGGTATGGCTACACCTTC.

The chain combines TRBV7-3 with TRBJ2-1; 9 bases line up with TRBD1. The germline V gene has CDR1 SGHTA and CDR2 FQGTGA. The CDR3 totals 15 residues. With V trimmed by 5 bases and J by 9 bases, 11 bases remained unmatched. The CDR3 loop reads CASSPKGQGLGEQFF. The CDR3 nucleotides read TGTGCCAGCAGCCCAAAGGGACAGGGTTTAGGTGAGCAGTTCTTC.

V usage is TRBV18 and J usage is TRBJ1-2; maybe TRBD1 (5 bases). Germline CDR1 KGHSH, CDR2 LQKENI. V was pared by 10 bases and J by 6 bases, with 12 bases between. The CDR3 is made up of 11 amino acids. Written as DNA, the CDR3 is TGTGCCATAGACGGGGGTGATGGCTACACCTTC. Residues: CAIDGGDGYTF.

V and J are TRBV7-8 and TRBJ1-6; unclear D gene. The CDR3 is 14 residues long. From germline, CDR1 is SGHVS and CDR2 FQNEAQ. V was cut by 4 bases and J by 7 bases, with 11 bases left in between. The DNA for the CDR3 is TGTGCCAGCAGCTCGTTCAGTAAAAATTCACCCCTCCACTTT. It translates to CASSSFSKNSPLHF.

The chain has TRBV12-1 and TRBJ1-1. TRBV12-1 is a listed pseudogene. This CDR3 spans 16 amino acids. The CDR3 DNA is TGTGCCAGCAGCTTTGAGCGGGGGCAAGTGAACACTGAAGCTTTCTTT. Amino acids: CASSFERGQVNTEAFF.

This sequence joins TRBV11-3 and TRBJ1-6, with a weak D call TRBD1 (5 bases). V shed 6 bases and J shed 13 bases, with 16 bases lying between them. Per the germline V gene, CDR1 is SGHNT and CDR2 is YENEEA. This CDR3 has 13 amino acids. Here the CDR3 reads CASSYSPGDPLHF. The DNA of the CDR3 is TGTGCCAGCAGTTACAGCCCCGGGGACCCCCTCCACTTT.

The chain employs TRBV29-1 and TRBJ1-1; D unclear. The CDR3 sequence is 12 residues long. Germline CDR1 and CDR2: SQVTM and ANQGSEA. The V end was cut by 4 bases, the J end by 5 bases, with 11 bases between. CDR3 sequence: CSVGGLRTEAFF. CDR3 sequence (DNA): TGCAGCGTTGGAGGGTTGAGAACTGAAGCTTTCTTT.

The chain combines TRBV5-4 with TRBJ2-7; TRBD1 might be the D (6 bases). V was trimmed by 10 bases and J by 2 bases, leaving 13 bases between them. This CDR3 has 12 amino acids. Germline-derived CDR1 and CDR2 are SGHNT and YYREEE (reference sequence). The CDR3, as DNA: TGTGCCCCGCGCCCAGGGGCCTACGAGCAGTACTTC. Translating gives CAPRPGAYEQYF.

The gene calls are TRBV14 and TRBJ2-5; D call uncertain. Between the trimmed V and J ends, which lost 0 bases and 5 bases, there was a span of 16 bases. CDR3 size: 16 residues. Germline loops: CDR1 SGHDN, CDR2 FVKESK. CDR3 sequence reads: CASSQDQPLFGETQYF. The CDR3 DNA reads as TGTGCCAGCAGCCAAGATCAACCCCTCTTCGGGGAGACCCAGTACTTC.

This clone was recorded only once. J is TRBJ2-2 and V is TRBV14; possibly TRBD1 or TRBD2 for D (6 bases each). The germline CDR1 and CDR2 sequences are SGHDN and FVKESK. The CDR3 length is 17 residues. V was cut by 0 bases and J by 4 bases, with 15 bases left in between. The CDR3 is CASSQDWGQGGTGELFF. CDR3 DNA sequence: TGTGCCAGCAGCCAAGACTGGGGGCAGGGAGGCACCGGGGAGCTGTTTTTT.

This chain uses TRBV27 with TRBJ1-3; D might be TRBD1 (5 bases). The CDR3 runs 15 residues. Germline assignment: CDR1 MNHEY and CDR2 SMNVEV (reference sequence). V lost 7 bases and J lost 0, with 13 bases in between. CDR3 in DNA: TGTGCCAGCATGAACCAGGGATTCTCTGGAAACACCATATATTTT. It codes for CASMNQGFSGNTIYF.

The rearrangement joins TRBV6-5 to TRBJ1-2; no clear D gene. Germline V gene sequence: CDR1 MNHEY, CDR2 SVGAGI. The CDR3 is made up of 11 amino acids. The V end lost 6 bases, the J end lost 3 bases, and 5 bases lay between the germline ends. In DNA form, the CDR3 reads TGTGCCAGCAGGAACTACTATGGCTACACCTTC. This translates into CASRNYYGYTF.

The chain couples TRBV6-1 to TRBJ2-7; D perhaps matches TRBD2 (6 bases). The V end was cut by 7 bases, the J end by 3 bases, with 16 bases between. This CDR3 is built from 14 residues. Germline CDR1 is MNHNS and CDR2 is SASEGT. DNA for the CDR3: TGTGCCAGCACCGAGAGGGTGGGAGGCTACGAGCAGTACTTC. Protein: CASTERVGGYEQYF.

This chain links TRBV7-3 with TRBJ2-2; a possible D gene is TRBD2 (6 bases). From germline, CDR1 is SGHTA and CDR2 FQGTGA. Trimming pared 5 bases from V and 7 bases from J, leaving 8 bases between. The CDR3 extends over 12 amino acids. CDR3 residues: CASSPGVGELFF. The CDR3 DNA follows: TGTGCCAGCAGCCCGGGGGTCGGGGAGCTGTTTTTT.

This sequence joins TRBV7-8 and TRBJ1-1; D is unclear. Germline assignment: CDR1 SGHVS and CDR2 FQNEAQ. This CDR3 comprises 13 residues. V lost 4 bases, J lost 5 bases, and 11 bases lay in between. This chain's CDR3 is CASSSLEGTEAFF. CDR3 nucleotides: TGTGCCAGCAGCTCGTTGGAGGGAACTGAAGCTTTCTTT.